This TCR beta chain stems from a study of cytomegalovirus exposure and HLA in healthy donors. Overall study: Of the donors genotyped, a few hundred in all, about 82% fell in the Caucasian-associated ancestry cluster. Findings of the study overall: In an earlier analysis, most TCR beta V segments were productive about 87% or about 30% of the time.

13 Jbeta primers and 60 Vbeta primers were used for the PCR. Profiled with immunoSEQ multiplex PCR; TCRdb holds only in-frame clones, not every one. Among approximately 100,000 clones, roughly 80% were seen once, and the ten largest hold 3% to 4%. As regards this clone: Its antigen is unidentified.

This CDR3 contains 11 residues. CDR1 and CDR2 (germline): SQVTM, ANQGSEA. V lost 6 bases, J lost 4 bases, and 2 bases stayed unmatched. The sequencing input was PBMCs. The rearrangement links TRBV29-1 to TRBJ2-5, with 7 bases lining up with TRBD2. The receptor comes from a man in his sixties in good health and CMV-seronegative. The CDR3: CSVGRGETQYF. CDR3 DNA: TGCAGCGTGGGGAGGGGAGAGACCCAGTACTTC. Looking up the rest from reference TRBV29-1 and TRBJ2-5 gives the full variable domain: SAVISQKPSRDICQRGTSLTIQCQVDSQVTMMFWYRQQPGQSLTLIATANQGSEATYESGFVIDKFPISRPNLTFSTLTVSNMSPEDSSIYLCSVGRGETQYFGPGTRLLVL.